This T cell receptor (beta chain) was retrieved from a study of neurological immune-mediated disorders. V trimming: 1 base; J trimming: 9 bases; junction bases outside the gene matches: 0. The CDR3 is made up of 13 amino acids. Remarks on this clonotype: The antigen remains undetermined.

A single run covered 15-18 subjects with over 180 million TCR-beta sequences. TCRdb fed the 5' RACE reads into MiXCR, producing one record per CDR3 protein. The sample carries about 62,000 distinct CDR3 sequences, 4% to 6% recorded once. The study's findings and limits: The greatest degree of TCR clonal expansion was observed in HTLV-1-associated myelopathy, with the lowest in multiple sclerosis, below that of healthy controls. Phylogenetically, 18 of 34 multiple sclerosis patients' repertoires fell into one related-CDR3 cluster, a possible signature.

The chain is built from TRBV12-3 or TRBV12-4 and TRBJ1-6; 7 positions agree with TRBD1. Sequencing input: PBMCs. The TCR was taken from a woman in her forties or fifties with multiple sclerosis. The CDR3 protein is CASSLDRGSPLHF. CDR3 nucleotide sequence: TGTGCCAGCAGTTTAGACAGGGGTTCACCCCTCCACTTT.